This TCR beta chain was profiled in a study of OX40 agonist ivuxolimab in advanced cancers. At the level of the study: Ivuxolimab, an antibody acting as an agonist of OX40 (CD134), was used to treat patients. Notes on the study in general: Some of the lowest clonal expansion was seen in partial responders at 0.1-3.0 mg/kg.

Notes on this clone: Its antigen is as yet unknown.

Generated by immunoSEQ multiplex PCR, the TCRdb table keeps only in-frame clones and is missing some. The sample includes 55,000 to 90,000 clones, roughly 85% of them seen just once. Patients with a history of autoimmune disease or on systemic immunosuppression were excluded. CDR1 SQVTM and CDR2 ANQGSEA come from the germline V gene. This CDR3 has 14 amino acids. V was trimmed by 7 bases and J by 0 bases, leaving 13 bases between them. This chain uses TRBV29-1 with TRBJ1-3; D gene uncertain. This material consisted of CD4+ or CD8+ T cells sorted from blood, taken in a trial of the OX40 agonist ivuxolimab. The clonotype comes from an adult with an advanced solid tumor such as melanoma, head and neck, liver or kidney cancer. The CDR3 nucleotides read TGCAGCGCTTACCTCTCGGGCTCTGGAAACACCATATATTTT. Encoded protein: CSAYLSGSGNTIYF. Full variable domain (remainder filled in from reference TRBV29-1 and TRBJ1-3): SAVISQKPSRDICQRGTSLTIQCQVDSQVTMMFWYRQQPGQSLTLIATANQGSEATYESGFVIDKFPISRPNLTFSTLTVSNMSPEDSSIYLCSAYLSGSGNTIYFGEGSWLTVV.